These T cell receptor beta chains were read from a single sample in a study of shared clonotypes between healthy human individuals. Method: immunoSEQ multiplex PCR; TCRdb's copy keeps in-frame clones and lacks some. The data contain nearly 2 million clones, around 96% of them singletons. Sequenced material: naive CD8+ T cells sorted from blood. All receptors derive from a man between 18 and 35 years old in good health. Both conserved end residues are trimmed from each CDR3. The order of the fields is D gene, V gene, J gene, CDR3 protein. A D gene is named only where the DNA matches it firmly.

TRBD1	TRBV30	TRBJ1-5	AWSGTGLNQPQH
TRBD2	TRBV10-1	TRBJ2-7	ASSDLDGRGAYEQY
TRBD1	TRBV7-9	TRBJ2-3	ASSQGQGTDTQY
NA	TRBV7-9	TRBJ1-2	ASSPREGNGYT
TRBD2	TRBV4-3	TRBJ2-1	ASSHSSGSYNEQF
TRBD1	TRBV5-4	TRBJ1-1	ASSQGGEAF
TRBD2	TRBV9	TRBJ2-7	ASSVSSGGYYEQY
TRBD1	TRBV27	TRBJ1-2	ASSFLGTGGRERGYT
NA	TRBV14	TRBJ1-1	ASSLDIDTEAF
NA	TRBV13	TRBJ2-5	AGGPRGQETQY
NA	TRBV6-1	TRBJ2-7	ASRGSSSYEQY
NA	TRBV6-1	TRBJ2-7	ASTTDRLISYEQY
NA	TRBV7-9	TRBJ1-4	ASSQGALATNEKLF
NA	TRBV2	TRBJ1-2	ASSDHTGVYGYT